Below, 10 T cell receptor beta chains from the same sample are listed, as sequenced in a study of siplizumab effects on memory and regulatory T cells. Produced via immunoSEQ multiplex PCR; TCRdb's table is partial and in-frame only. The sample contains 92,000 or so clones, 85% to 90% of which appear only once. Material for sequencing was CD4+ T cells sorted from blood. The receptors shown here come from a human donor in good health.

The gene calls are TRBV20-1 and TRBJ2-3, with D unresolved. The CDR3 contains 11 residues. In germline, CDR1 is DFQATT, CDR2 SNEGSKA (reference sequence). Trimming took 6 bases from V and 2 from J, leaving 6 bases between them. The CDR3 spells CSASITDTQYF. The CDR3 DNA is TGCAGTGCGAGTATCACAGATACGCAGTATTTT.

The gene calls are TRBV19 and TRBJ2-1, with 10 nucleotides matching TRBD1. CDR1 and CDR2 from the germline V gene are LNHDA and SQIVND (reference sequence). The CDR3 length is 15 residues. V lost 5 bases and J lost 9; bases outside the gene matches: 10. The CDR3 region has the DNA TGTGCCAGTAGTGTCAGACAGGGGGCCCGGGGTGAGCAGTTCTTC. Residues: CASSVRQGARGEQFF.

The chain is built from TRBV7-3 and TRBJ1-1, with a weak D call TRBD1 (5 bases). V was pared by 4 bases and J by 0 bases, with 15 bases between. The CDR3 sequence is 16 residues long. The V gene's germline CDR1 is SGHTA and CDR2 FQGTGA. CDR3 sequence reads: CASSSGQAGLNTEAFF. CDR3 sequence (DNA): TGTGCCAGCAGCTCAGGACAAGCGGGGCTGAACACTGAAGCTTTCTTT.

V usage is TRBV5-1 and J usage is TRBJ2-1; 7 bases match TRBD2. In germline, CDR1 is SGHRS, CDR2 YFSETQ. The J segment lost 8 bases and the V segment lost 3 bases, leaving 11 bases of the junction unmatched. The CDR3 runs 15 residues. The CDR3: CASSWGGPAVDEQFF. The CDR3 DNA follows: TGCGCCAGCAGCTGGGGGGGACCAGCGGTCGATGAGCAGTTCTTC.

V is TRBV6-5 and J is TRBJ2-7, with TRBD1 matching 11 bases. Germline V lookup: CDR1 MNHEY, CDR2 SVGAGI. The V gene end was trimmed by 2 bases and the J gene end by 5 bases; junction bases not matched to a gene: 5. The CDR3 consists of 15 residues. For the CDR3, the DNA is TGTGCCAGCAGTTACAGGGACAGGGGGTCAAACGAGCAGTACTTC. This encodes CASSYRDRGSNEQYF.

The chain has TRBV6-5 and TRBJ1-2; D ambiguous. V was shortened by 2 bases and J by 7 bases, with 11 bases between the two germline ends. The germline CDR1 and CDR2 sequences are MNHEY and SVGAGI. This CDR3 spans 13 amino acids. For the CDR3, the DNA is TGTGCCAGCAGTTACGGGGTTGGTCTTGGCTACACCTTC. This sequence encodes CASSYGVGLGYTF.

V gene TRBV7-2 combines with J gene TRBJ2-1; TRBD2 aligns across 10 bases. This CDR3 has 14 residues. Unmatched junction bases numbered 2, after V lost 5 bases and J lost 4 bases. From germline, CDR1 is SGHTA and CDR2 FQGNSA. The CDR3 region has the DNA TGTGCCAGCAGCACTAGCGGGGCATACAATGAGCAGTTCTTC. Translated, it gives CASSTSGAYNEQFF. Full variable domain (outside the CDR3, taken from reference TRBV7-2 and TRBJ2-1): GAGVSQSPSNKVTEKGKDVELRCDPISGHTALYWYRQSLGQGLEFLIYFQGNSAPDKSGLPSDRFSAERTGGSVSTLTIQRTQQEDSAVYLCASSTSGAYNEQFFGPGTRLTVL.

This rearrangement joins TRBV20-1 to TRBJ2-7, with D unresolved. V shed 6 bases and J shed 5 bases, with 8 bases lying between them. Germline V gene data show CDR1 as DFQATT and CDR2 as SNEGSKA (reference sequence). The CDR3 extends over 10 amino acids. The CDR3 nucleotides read TGCAGTGCGGAATACCACGAGCAGTACTTC. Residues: CSAEYHEQYF.

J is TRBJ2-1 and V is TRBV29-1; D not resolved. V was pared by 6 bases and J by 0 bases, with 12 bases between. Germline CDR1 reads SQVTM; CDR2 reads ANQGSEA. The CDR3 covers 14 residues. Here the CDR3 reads CSVRGRNSYNEQFF. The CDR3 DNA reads TGCAGCGTCCGTGGTAGGAACTCCTACAATGAGCAGTTCTTC.

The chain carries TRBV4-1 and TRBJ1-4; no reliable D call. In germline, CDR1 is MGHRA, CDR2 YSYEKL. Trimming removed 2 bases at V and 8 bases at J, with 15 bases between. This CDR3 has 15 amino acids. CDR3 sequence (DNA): TGCGCCAGCAGCCAACTTCTGGTGAGAGAAGAAAAACTGTTTTTT. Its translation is CASSQLLVREEKLFF.